These 6 T cell receptor beta chains came from one sample sequenced in a study of blood T cell repertoires in COVID-19. The assay was immunoSEQ multiplex PCR, and TCRdb's table has in-frame clones only and misses some. Found here are hundreds of thousands of clones, about 88% of them singletons; the top ten hold around 1.4%. Specimen: peripheral blood. These receptors came from a man between 65 and 85 years old with acute or convalescent COVID-19.

The chain links TRBV5-5 to TRBJ1-5; D is uncertain. Germline CDR1 SGHKS, CDR2 YYEKEE (reference sequence). V was shortened by 4 bases and J by 3 bases, with 8 bases between the two germline ends. The CDR3 has 13 residues. The CDR3 loop is CASSPFPNQPQHF. DNA of the CDR3: TGTGCCAGCAGCCCCTTTCCCAATCAGCCCCAGCATTTT.

The chain recombines TRBV7-7 with TRBJ2-1; TRBD1 is a possible D gene (6 bases). V lost 2 bases to trimming and J lost 3 bases, with 11 bases between them. This CDR3 is 15 amino acids long. Germline CDR1 and CDR2: SSHAT and FNYEAQ (reference sequence). This CDR3 is CASSLNADSYNEQFF. The CDR3 DNA reads as TGTGCCAGCAGCTTAAACGCGGACAGCTACAATGAGCAGTTCTTC.

The chain uses TRBV5-5 and TRBJ1-6; the match to TRBD1 covers 7 bases. The CDR3 covers 15 residues. The germline gives CDR1 SGHKS, CDR2 YYEKEE (reference sequence). V lost 0 bases and J lost 7; bases outside the gene matches: 4. In DNA, the CDR3 is TGTGCCAGCAGCTTGGAGGGGGCGGGAAATTCACCCCTCCACTTT. Translation gives CASSLEGAGNSPLHF.

The CDR3 DNA is TGTGCCAGCTCACCACAGAGTAGCAATCAGCCCCAGCATTTT. As protein: CASSPQSSNQPQHF. The chain links TRBV18 to TRBJ1-5; D is ambiguous. There are 14 residues in the CDR3. Germline CDR1 KGHSH, CDR2 LQKENI. V shed 1 base and J shed 0 bases, with 4 bases lying between them.

As DNA, the CDR3 is TGCGCCAGCAGCTTGGGCGGGGGCGACACCGGGGAGCTGTTTTTT. Translated: CASSLGGGDTGELFF. J is TRBJ2-2 and V is TRBV5-1, with D perhaps TRBD2 (7 bases). The CDR3 runs to 15 residues. Looked up from germline, CDR1 is SGHRS and CDR2 is YFSETQ. V was trimmed by 0 bases and J by 3 bases, leaving 9 bases between them.

The J gene is TRBJ1-6, the V gene TRBV3-1 (or the pseudogene TRBV3-2); 7 bases map to TRBD1. Germline assignment: CDR1 LGHDT and CDR2 YNNKEL (reference sequence). This CDR3 is built from 14 residues. V shed 2 bases, J shed 8 bases, and the junction held 3 bases outside the gene matches. The CDR3 loop is CASSQYRGDSPLHF. CDR3 sequence (DNA): TGTGCCAGCAGCCAATACAGGGGCGATTCACCCCTCCACTTT.